The 15 T cell receptor beta chains listed next were all sequenced from one sample in a study of blood T cell repertoires in COVID-19 (dated by TCRdb to 2020 to 2022). Preparation of the library involved the immunoSEQ multiplex PCR assay. As stored in TCRdb, this immuneACCESS dataset retains in-frame rearrangements with V and J assigned. A fraction of the clones does not appear; measured against another copy, unresolved V genes explain less than half of the discrepancy, and the remainder lacks a known reason. The table for this sample lists under 200,000 clones; approximately 87% of them were counted only once. The ten largest make up 4.4% of the sample. Sequenced material: PBMCs or T cells enriched from blood (not recorded which). The receptor set was obtained from a woman aged 45-65 years who had recovered from COVID-19.

This clone was observed a single time. This chain connects TRBV7-2 to TRBJ1-4, with D possibly being TRBD1 (5 bases). CDR1 is SGHTA and CDR2 is FQGNSA in the germline V gene. CDR3 size: 14 residues. The V gene lost 1 base and the J gene lost 8 bases, with 11 bases spanning the gap. CDR3 residues: CASSLVRGGEKLFF. The CDR3 nucleotides are TGTGCCAGCAGCTTAGTTAGGGGAGGCGAAAAACTGTTTTTT.

This chain links TRBV5-1 with TRBJ1-1; perhaps TRBD1 as D (5 bases). Trimming pared 4 bases from V and 5 bases from J, leaving 15 bases between. The length of the CDR3 is 14 residues. Germline V gene lookup returns CDR1 SGHRS and CDR2 YFSETQ. The CDR3 is CASSQATGGTEAFF. The CDR3 nucleotides read TGCGCCAGCAGCCAGGCGACGGGGGGGACTGAAGCTTTCTTT.

The V gene is TRBV12-3 or TRBV12-4, the J gene TRBJ1-5; D gene ambiguous. The CDR3 covers 10 residues. V was trimmed by 7 bases and J by 10 bases, leaving 8 bases between them. CDR3 DNA: TGTGCCAGCACTAACGAACCCCAGCATTTT. Amino acid sequence: CASTNEPQHF.

V is TRBV5-5 and J is TRBJ1-1; D is undetermined. The CDR3 contains 15 residues. CDR1 SGHKS and CDR2 YYEKEE come from the germline V gene (reference sequence). Trimming cost V 0 bases and J 1 base, with 10 bases left between them. Here the CDR3 reads CASSLAVRANTEAFF. CDR3 DNA: TGTGCCAGCAGCTTGGCCGTGAGGGCGAACACTGAAGCTTTCTTT.

This clone was seen only a few times. This sequence joins TRBV28 and TRBJ2-6, with 8 bases matching TRBD1. With 3 bases clipped from V and 3 bases from J, the junction kept 4 bases outside the gene matches. The CDR3 totals 16 residues. Germline V CDR1 and CDR2: MDHEN, SYDVKM. The CDR3 is CASSLQGADGANVLTF. The CDR3 nucleotides read TGTGCCAGCAGTTTGCAGGGGGCGGATGGGGCCAACGTCCTGACTTTC.

This chain uses TRBV5-4 with TRBJ1-1; 7 bases are shared with TRBD1. J lost 4 bases, V lost 4 bases, and 10 bases had no gene match. CDR1 is SGHNT and CDR2 is YYREEE in the germline V gene (reference sequence). The CDR3 consists of 15 residues. The CDR3 loop is CASSPNTGVFTEAFF. CDR3 bases: TGTGCCAGCAGCCCAAATACAGGGGTTTTCACTGAAGCTTTCTTT. Based on the CDR3 plus reference TRBV5-4 and TRBJ1-1, the full variable domain is ETGVTQSPTHLIKTRGQQVTLRCSSQSGHNTVSWYQQALGQGPQFIFQYYREEENGRGNFPPRFSGLQFPNYSSELNVNALELDDSALYLCASSPNTGVFTEAFFGQGTRLTVV.

This chain uses TRBV6-6 with TRBJ1-1; D perhaps matches TRBD1 (5 bases). Germline loops: CDR1 MNHNY, CDR2 SVGAGI (reference sequence). This CDR3 is built from 13 residues. The germline V and J ends were trimmed by 3 bases and 6 bases, with 11 bases remaining between them. The CDR3 loop reads CASSYSLTAEAFF. For the CDR3, the DNA is TGTGCCAGCAGTTATTCCCTGACAGCTGAAGCTTTCTTT.

The rearrangement links TRBV20-1 to TRBJ2-1, with a possible D match to TRBD2 (5 bases). Looked up from germline, CDR1 is DFQATT and CDR2 is SNEGSKA (reference sequence). CDR3 length: 11 residues. The CDR3 spells CSTQRNNEQFF. The CDR3 DNA sequence: TGCAGCACTCAGCGGAACAATGAGCAGTTCTTC.

The rearrangement links TRBV2 to TRBJ2-7, with D unclear. This CDR3 spans 12 amino acids. V was pared by 2 bases and J by 1 base, with 3 bases between. Per germline, CDR1 SNHLY and CDR2 FYNNEI. The CDR3 region is CASSEQSYEQYV. The DNA for the CDR3 is TGTGCCAGCAGTGAACAGTCCTACGAGCAGTACGTC.

J is TRBJ1-5 and V is TRBV30; 9 bases map to TRBD1. Germline V CDR1 and CDR2: GTSNPN, SVGIG (reference sequence). The CDR3 sequence is 15 residues long. Trimming cost V 3 bases and J 4 bases; bases outside gene matches: 7. The CDR3 region is CAWSVPGQGNQPQHF. The CDR3 DNA is TGTGCCTGGAGCGTCCCCGGACAGGGGAATCAGCCCCAGCATTTT.

This clone was seen just once. V gene TRBV5-1 combines with J gene TRBJ1-6; 8 nucleotides match TRBD1. CDR1 and CDR2 (germline): SGHRS, YFSETQ. V trimming: 7 bases; J trimming: 7 bases; junction bases outside the gene matches: 4. There are 13 residues in the CDR3. CDR3 sequence reads: CASQGQANSPLHF. The CDR3 region has the DNA TGCGCCAGCCAGGGACAGGCGAATTCACCCCTCCACTTT.

This clone has a handful of counts. The chain uses TRBV11-3 and TRBJ2-3; maybe TRBD1 (6 bases). With 8 bases removed from V and 2 bases from J, the gap between germline ends came to 17 bases. Germline-derived CDR1 and CDR2 are SGHNT and YENEEA. This CDR3 contains 15 residues. CDR3 sequence reads: CASSLDGQNTDTQYF. The CDR3 coding sequence is TGTGCCAGCTCCTTGGATGGACAGAACACAGATACGCAGTATTTT.

The V and J genes are TRBV28 and TRBJ2-7, with TRBD1 as a possible D gene (6 bases). V shed 1 base and J shed 4 bases, with 14 bases lying between them. Germline V lookup: CDR1 MDHEN, CDR2 SYDVKM. The CDR3 length is 15 residues. CDR3 bases: TGTGCCAGCAGTTTATCTGGGGGCGGTAGGTACGAGCAGTACGTC. It specifies CASSLSGGGRYEQYV.

The chain employs TRBV11-2 and TRBJ1-1; 10 positions match TRBD1. This CDR3 spans 15 amino acids. The trim removed 4 bases at V and 3 bases at J, leaving 5 bases unmatched. In germline, CDR1 is SGHAT, CDR2 FQNNGV. The CDR3 DNA follows: TGTGCCAGCAGCTCTCGGACAGGGGGATACACTGAAGCTTTCTTT. It encodes CASSSRTGGYTEAFF.

J is TRBJ1-6 and V is TRBV6-1; D not certain. The V end lost 1 base, the J end lost 4 bases, and 20 bases lay between the germline ends. Germline V gene sequence: CDR1 MNHNS, CDR2 SASEGT. The CDR3 is 19 amino acids. CDR3 residues: CASSEVGSGSVLYNSPLHF. CDR3 in DNA: TGTGCCAGCAGTGAAGTCGGCAGCGGCTCAGTCCTTTATAATTCACCCCTCCACTTT.